This TCR beta chain was captured in a study of blood T cell repertoires in COVID-19. The CDR3 covers 16 residues. Germline V CDR1 and CDR2: SGHRS, YFSETQ. Trimming pared 0 bases from V and 0 bases from J, leaving 7 bases between. Per the original data handling: Using reference gene primer amplification, nucleated cell counts were estimated. Profiling relied on immunoSEQ multiplex PCR, and the TCRdb table lists in-frame clones only, not all of them. V and J calls and clone size are as listed in that table; D and trimming were resolved from the DNA. Here the sample spans about 180,000 clones, 82% being singletons.

The specimen sequenced was peripheral blood. The chain couples TRBV5-1 to TRBJ2-6; unclear D gene. This clonotype was obtained from a woman older than 75 with active or convalescent COVID-19. CDR3 in amino acids: CASSLGSGSGANVLTF. The CDR3 DNA is TGCGCCAGCAGCTTGGGTTCGGGCTCTGGGGCCAACGTCCTGACTTTC.